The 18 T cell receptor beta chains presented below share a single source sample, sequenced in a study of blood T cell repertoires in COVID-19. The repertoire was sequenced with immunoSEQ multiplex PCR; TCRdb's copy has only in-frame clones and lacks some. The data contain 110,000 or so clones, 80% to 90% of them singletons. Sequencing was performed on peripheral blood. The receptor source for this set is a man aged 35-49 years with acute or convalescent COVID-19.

In DNA, the CDR3 is TGTGCCACCAGTCGGACAGGGAGGGATCAGCCCCAGCATTTT. Translated: CATSRTGRDQPQHF. The chain employs TRBV24-1 and TRBJ1-5, with 8 bases fitting TRBD1. J gave up 5 bases and V 6 bases, and 5 bases lay outside the gene matches. The CDR3 covers 14 residues. The germline V gene encodes CDR1 KGHDR and CDR2 SFDVKD.

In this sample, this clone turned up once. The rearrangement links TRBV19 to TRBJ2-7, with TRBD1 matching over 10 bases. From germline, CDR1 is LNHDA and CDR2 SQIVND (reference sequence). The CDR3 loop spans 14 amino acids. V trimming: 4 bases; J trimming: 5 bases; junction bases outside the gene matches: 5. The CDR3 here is CASSNPGTGDEQYF. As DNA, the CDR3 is TGTGCCAGTAGTAATCCGGGGACAGGGGACGAGCAGTACTTC.

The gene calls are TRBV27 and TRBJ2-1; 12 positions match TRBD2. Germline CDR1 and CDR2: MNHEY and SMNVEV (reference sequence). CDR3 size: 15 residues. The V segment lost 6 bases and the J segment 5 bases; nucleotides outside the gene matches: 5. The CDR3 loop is CASSLRLAGDNEQFF. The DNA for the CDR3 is TGTGCCAGCAGCCTTAGACTAGCGGGGGACAATGAGCAGTTCTTC.

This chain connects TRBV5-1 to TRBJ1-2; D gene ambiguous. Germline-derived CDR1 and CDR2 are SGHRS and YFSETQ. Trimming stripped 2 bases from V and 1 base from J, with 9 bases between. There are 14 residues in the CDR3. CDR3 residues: CASSFEDINYGYTF. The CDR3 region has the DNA TGCGCCAGCAGCTTTGAGGATATTAACTATGGCTACACCTTC. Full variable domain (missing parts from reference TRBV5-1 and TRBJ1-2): KAGVTQTPRYLIKTRGQQVTLSCSPISGHRSVSWYQQTPGQGLQFLFEYFSETQRNKGNFPGRFSGRQFSNSRSEMNVSTLELGDSALYLCASSFEDINYGYTFGSGTRLTVV.

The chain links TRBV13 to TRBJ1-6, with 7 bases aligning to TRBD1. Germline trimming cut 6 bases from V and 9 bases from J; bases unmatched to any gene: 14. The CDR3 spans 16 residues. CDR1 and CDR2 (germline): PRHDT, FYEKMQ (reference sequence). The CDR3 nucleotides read TGTGCCAGCAGACCTTCCAGACAGGGCCCTAGTTCACCCCTCCACTTT. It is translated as CASRPSRQGPSSPLHF.

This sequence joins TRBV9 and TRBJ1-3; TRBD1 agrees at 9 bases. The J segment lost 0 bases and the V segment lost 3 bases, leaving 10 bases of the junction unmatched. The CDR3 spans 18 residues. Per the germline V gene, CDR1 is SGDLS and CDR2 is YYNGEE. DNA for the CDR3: TGTGCCAGCAGCGCCTCCGGGACAGGGCACCGCTCTGGAAACACCATATATTTT. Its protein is CASSASGTGHRSGNTIYF.

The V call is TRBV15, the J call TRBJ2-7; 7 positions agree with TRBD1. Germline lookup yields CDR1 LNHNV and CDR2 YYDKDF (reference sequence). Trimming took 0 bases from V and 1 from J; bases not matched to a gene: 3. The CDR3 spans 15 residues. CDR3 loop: CATSRDDRASYEQYF. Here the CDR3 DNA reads TGTGCCACCAGCAGAGACGACAGGGCGTCCTACGAGCAGTACTTC.

The CDR3 sequence is CASSLGVGPYEQYF. In DNA form, the CDR3 reads TGTGCCAGCAGCTTAGGAGTGGGGCCCTACGAGCAGTACTTC. This chain uses TRBV11-2 with TRBJ2-7, with D perhaps TRBD1 (5 bases). The CDR3 is made up of 14 amino acids. V gave up 1 base and J gave up 2 bases, with 9 bases separating them. Germline CDR1 is SGHAT and CDR2 is FQNNGV.

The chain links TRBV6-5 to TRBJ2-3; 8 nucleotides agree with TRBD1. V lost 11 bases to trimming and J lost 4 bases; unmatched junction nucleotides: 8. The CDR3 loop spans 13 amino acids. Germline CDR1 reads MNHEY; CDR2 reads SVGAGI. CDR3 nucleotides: TGTGCCTCACGGACAGGGTATGCAGATACGCAGTATTTT. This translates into CASRTGYADTQYF.

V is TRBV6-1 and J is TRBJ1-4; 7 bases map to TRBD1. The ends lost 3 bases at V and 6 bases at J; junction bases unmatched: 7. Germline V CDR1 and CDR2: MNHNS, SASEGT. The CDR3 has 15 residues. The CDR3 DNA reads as TGTGCCAGCAGTGACGACCGGGACAGCTATGAAAAACTGTTTTTT. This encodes CASSDDRDSYEKLFF.

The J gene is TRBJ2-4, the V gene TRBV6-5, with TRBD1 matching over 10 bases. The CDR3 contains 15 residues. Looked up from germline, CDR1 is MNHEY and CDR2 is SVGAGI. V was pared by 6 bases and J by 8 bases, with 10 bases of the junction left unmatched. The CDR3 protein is CASRGTGVREDIQYF. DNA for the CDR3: TGTGCCAGCAGAGGGACAGGGGTGAGGGAAGACATTCAGTACTTC.

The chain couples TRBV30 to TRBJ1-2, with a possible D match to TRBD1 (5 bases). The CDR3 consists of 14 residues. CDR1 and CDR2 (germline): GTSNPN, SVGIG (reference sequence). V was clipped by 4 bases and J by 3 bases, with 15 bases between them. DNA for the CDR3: TGTGCCTGGAATCGGGGCGGGAGTCACTATGGCTACACCTTC. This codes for CAWNRGGSHYGYTF.

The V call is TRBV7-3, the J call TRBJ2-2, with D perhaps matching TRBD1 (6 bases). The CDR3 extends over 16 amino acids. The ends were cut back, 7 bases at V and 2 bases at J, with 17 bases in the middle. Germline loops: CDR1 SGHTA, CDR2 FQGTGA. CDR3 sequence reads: CASTLTTGHNTGELFF. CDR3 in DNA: TGTGCCAGCACCCTAACCACGGGACATAACACCGGGGAGCTGTTTTTT.

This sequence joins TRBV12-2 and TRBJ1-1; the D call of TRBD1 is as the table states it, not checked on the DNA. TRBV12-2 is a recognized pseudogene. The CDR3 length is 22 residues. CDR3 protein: CASRLTRQSNFSCRVRNTEAFF. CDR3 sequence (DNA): TGTGCAAGTCGCCTAACACGACAGTCTAACTTTAGTTGTCGAGTTAGGAACACTGAAGCTTTCTTT.

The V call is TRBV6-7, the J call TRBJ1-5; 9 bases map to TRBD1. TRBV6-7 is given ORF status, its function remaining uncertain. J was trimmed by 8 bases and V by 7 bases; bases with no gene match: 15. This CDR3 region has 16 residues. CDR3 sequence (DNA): TGTGCCAGCAAAAAACGGGACAGGGCGGGAATGGAGCCCCAGCATTTT. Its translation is CASKKRDRAGMEPQHF.

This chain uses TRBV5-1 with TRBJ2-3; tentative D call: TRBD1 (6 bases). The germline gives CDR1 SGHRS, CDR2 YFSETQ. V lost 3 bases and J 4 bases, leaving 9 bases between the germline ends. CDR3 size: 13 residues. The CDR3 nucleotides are TGCGCCAGCAGCTACGGACAGCCAGATACGCAGTATTTT. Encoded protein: CASSYGQPDTQYF. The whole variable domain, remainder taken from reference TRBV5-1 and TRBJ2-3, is KAGVTQTPRYLIKTRGQQVTLSCSPISGHRSVSWYQQTPGQGLQFLFEYFSETQRNKGNFPGRFSGRQFSNSRSEMNVSTLELGDSALYLCASSYGQPDTQYFGPGTRLTVL.

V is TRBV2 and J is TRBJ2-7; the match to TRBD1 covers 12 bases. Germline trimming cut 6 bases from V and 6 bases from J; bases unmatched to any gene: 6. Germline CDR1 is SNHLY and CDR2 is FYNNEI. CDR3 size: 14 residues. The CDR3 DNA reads TGTGCCAGCAGCTCGGGACAGGGGGCGGCCGAGCAGTACTTC. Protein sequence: CASSSGQGAAEQYF. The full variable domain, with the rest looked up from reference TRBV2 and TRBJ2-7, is EPEVTQTPSHQVTQMGQEVILRCVPISNHLYFYWYRQILGQKVEFLVSFYNNEISEKSEIFDDQFSVERPDGSNFTLKIRSTKLEDSAMYFCASSSGQGAAEQYFGPGTRLTVT.

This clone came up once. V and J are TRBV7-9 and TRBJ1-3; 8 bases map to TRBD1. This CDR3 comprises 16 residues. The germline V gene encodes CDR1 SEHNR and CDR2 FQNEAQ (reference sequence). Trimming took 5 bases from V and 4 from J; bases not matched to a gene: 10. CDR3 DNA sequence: TGTGCCAGCAGCCCACCCGACAGGGGACCAGGAAACACCATATATTTT. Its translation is CASSPPDRGPGNTIYF.